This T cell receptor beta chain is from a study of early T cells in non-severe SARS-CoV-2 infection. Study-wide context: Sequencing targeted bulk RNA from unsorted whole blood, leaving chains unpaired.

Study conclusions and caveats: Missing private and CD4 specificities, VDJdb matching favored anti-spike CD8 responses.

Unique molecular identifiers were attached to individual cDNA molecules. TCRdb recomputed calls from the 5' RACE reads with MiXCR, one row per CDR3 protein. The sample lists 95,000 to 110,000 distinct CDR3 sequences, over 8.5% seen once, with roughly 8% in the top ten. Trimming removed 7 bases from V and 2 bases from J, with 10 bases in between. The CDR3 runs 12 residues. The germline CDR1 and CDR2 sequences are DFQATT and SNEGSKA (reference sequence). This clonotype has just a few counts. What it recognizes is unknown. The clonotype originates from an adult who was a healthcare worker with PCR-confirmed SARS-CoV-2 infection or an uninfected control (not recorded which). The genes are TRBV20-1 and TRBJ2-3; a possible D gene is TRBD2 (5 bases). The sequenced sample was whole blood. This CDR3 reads CSEADPTDTQYF. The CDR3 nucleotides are TGCAGTGAAGCGGACCCCACAGATACGCAGTATTTT.